This T cell receptor beta chain emerged from a study of blood T cell repertoires in COVID-19. TCRdb keeps only in-frame clones here, not all; method: immunoSEQ multiplex PCR. The sample records some 700,000 clones, 80% to 90% being singletons. In germline, CDR1 is SQVTM, CDR2 ANQGSEA. This CDR3 contains 13 residues. V lost 7 bases and J lost 1; bases outside the gene matches: 5. Sequences were obtained from peripheral blood. This TCR was sampled from a woman aged 18-35 years with acute or convalescent COVID-19. The J gene is TRBJ2-7, the V gene TRBV29-1, with 9 bases lining up with TRBD2. This CDR3 is CSASGGQSYEQYF. For the CDR3, the DNA is TGCAGCGCCAGCGGGGGGCAGTCCTACGAGCAGTACTTC.